The table lists the clone carrying this TCR beta chain with a few counts. Its antigen remains unidentified. The sample comes from a study of T cells in Graves' hyperthyroidism and ophthalmopathy. Study background: Staff took peripheral blood when the initial diagnosis was made, before any treatment began. Study findings and constraints: Ophthalmopathy was identified by the model a median 6.5 months ahead of onset.

The TCR beta CDR3 regions underwent amplification using RNA transcripts as the source. First-round RT-PCR targeting the TCR CDR3 was performed with the HTBI primer set. MiXCR, run by TCRdb on the multiplex PCR reads, gives a single entry per CDR3 protein. Seen here are hundreds of thousands of distinct CDR3 sequences, roughly 15% observed once, and the top ten hold less than 15%. The clonotype originates from a man aged 18 to 30 with Graves' ophthalmopathy. The sequenced sample consisted of blood.

The CDR3 here is CASSRGHKNEKLFF. The CDR3 bases are TGTGCCAGCAGCCGGGGACATAAGAATGAAAAACTGTTTTTT. The chain recombines TRBV12-3 or TRBV12-4 with TRBJ1-4, with D possibly matching TRBD1 (6 bases). V was trimmed by 6 bases and J by 5 bases, leaving 13 bases between them. CDR3 length: 14 residues.